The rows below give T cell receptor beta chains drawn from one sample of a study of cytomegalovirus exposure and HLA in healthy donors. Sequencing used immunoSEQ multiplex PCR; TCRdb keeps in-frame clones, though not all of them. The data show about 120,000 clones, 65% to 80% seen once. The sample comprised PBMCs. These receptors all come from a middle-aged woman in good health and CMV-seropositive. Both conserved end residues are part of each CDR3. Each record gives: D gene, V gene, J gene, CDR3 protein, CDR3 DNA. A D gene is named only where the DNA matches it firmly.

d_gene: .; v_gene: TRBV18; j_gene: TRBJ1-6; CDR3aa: CASSPPLVNSPLHF; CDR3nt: TGTGCCAGCTCACCACCTTTAGTCAATTCACCCCTCCACTTT
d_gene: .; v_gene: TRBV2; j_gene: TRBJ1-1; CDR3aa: CASSDQVNTEAFF; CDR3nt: TGTGCCAGCAGTGACCAGGTGAACACTGAAGCTTTCTTT